The clone carrying this T cell receptor beta chain turned up a few times. The sample belongs to a study of CD8 T cells in ankylosing spondylitis. Preparation of TCR beta libraries was done by quantitative 5'-RACE with molecular barcodes. MiXCR was run by TCRdb on the 5' RACE reads, yielding one entry per CDR3 protein. The sample carries fewer than 200,000 distinct CDR3 sequences, 8.5% to 10% recorded once. CDR3 length: 16 amino acids. The V gene end was trimmed by 7 bases and the J gene end by 8 bases; junction bases not matched to a gene: 14. Germline V gives CDR1 LNHDA, CDR2 SQIVND (reference sequence).

The sample comprised blood, either unsorted or a sorted T cell fraction (not recorded which). This receptor was identified in a female donor with ankylosing spondylitis or in good health (not recorded which). This rearrangement joins TRBV19 to TRBJ2-1; 10 bases are a match to TRBD2. The CDR3 DNA reads as TGTGCCAGTACCTCCCTTCTAGCGGGAGATCAGGATGAGCAGTTCTTC. Translating gives CASTSLLAGDQDEQFF.